What follows are 10 T cell receptor beta chains derived from one specimen sequenced in a study of regulatory T cells in long-lasting Graves disease. Libraries of TCR beta came from iRepertoire HTBI primers plus Arm-PCR of CDR3 regions. Each CDR3 protein gets one entry after TCRdb re-called the multiplex PCR reads with MiXCR. Of some 600,000 distinct CDR3 sequences listed, around 15% are singletons. Time point of the sample: newly diagnosed GD, antithyroid drugs for less than 3 months. PBMCs were the source of the RNA used for TCR sequencing. The sample was also linked to a second study, of T cells in Graves' hyperthyroidism and ophthalmopathy.

Sequencing used peripheral blood mononuclear cells (PBMCs), obtained at new diagnosis, from a patient treated with antithyroid drugs. The receptor source for this set is a man younger than 30 with Graves disease.

This clonotype was detected only a few times. This chain links TRBV5-6 with TRBJ1-1; D gene unclear. In germline, CDR1 is SGHDT, CDR2 YYEEEE. The CDR3 spans 14 residues. The V and J ends lost 4 bases and 1 base respectively, with 11 bases between them. The CDR3 is CASSPNYGNTEAFF. In DNA, the CDR3 is TGTGCCAGCAGCCCGAACTACGGGAACACTGAAGCTTTCTTT.

This clonotype showed up just a few times. This rearrangement joins TRBV7-9 to TRBJ1-5, with 7 bases identical to TRBD1. The CDR3 sequence is 15 residues long. Trimming took 5 bases from V and 4 from J; bases not matched to a gene: 8. The germline CDR1 and CDR2 sequences are SEHNR and FQNEAQ (reference sequence). CDR3 region: CASSGGQGGNQPQHF. CDR3 coding DNA: TGTGCCAGCAGCGGGGGGCAGGGGGGAAATCAGCCCCAGCATTTT.

Note on this clonotype: Given the absence of the conserved phenylalanine or tryptophan at the CDR3 end, a read error is likely. The DNA is left out, because the CDR3 cannot be placed on it with certainty; the CDR3 is given as TCRdb lists it. The V gene is TRBV20-1, the J gene TRBJ2-1; TRBD1 is the table's D call and was not checked against the DNA. The germline CDR1 and CDR2 sequences are DFQATT and SNEGSKA (reference sequence). Including both end residues, the CDR3 is 11 amino acids long. This chain's CDR3 is CSASHGGLRFC.

This clonotype was counted many times. V gene TRBV28 combines with J gene TRBJ2-1; 8 bases line up with TRBD2. The CDR3 consists of 16 residues. In germline, CDR1 is MDHEN, CDR2 SYDVKM. With 2 bases clipped from V and 4 bases from J, the junction kept 7 bases outside the gene matches. Written as DNA, the CDR3 is TGTGCCAGCAGTTTACAGAGCGGGAGCCTATACAATGAGCAGTTCTTC. This sequence encodes CASSLQSGSLYNEQFF.

The chain carries TRBV19 and TRBJ2-5; possibly TRBD1 or TRBD2 for D (5 bases each). Germline CDR1 LNHDA, CDR2 SQIVND (reference sequence). Trimming removed 5 bases at V and 5 bases at J, with 12 bases between. The CDR3 is 13 residues long. This CDR3 is CASSGAWGETQYF. CDR3 sequence (DNA): TGTGCCAGTAGTGGAGCCTGGGGGGAGACCCAGTACTTC.

In its sample, this clonotype was seen many times. The J gene is TRBJ1-1, the V gene TRBV7-3; D possibly corresponds to TRBD1 (5 bases). Germline assignment: CDR1 SGHTA and CDR2 FQGTGA. V gave up 5 bases and J gave up 5 bases, with 15 bases separating them. The CDR3 length is 14 residues. The CDR3, as DNA: TGTGCCAGCAGCCAGGGACGGTTGGGGACTGAAGCTTTCTTT. Translated, it gives CASSQGRLGTEAFF.

This clonotype came up a few times. The rearrangement uses TRBV20-1 and TRBJ1-1; weak D call: TRBD1 (6 bases). The CDR3 is 13 amino acids. Trimming removed 1 base at V and 3 bases at J, with 9 bases between. From germline, CDR1 is DFQATT and CDR2 SNEGSKA (reference sequence). The CDR3: CSARVGGDTEAFF. The CDR3 nucleotides read TGCAGTGCTAGAGTGGGGGGCGACACTGAAGCTTTCTTT.

This clonotype was seen more than once but under ten times. J is TRBJ2-7 and V is TRBV3-1; maybe TRBD2 (6 bases). The V and J ends lost 1 base and 2 bases respectively, with 12 bases between them. The CDR3 spans 15 residues. Germline V lookup: CDR1 LGHDT, CDR2 YNNKEL (reference sequence). The CDR3 here is CASSQGISGAYEQYF. CDR3 sequence (DNA): TGTGCCAGCAGCCAAGGTATTAGCGGTGCCTACGAGCAGTACTTC.

The table lists this clonotype with many counts. The chain carries TRBV2 and TRBJ1-1, with TRBD1 matching over 9 bases. Trimming cost V 6 bases and J 4 bases; bases outside gene matches: 9. The CDR3 runs 15 residues. The germline V gene has CDR1 SNHLY and CDR2 FYNNEI. In nucleotides, the CDR3 is TGTGCCAGCAGGACAACAGGGGGCGCGGGCACTGAAGCTTTCTTT. This sequence encodes CASRTTGGAGTEAFF.

The V gene is TRBV2, the J gene TRBJ2-7, with 7 bases that match TRBD2. The J segment lost 6 bases and the V segment lost 7 bases, leaving 9 bases of the junction unmatched. CDR3 length: 13 residues. Germline loops: CDR1 SNHLY, CDR2 FYNNEI. The CDR3 is CASTISGQGEQYF. The CDR3 region has the DNA TGTGCCAGCACCATTAGCGGGCAGGGCGAGCAGTACTTC.